Detailed here is one T cell receptor (beta chain). As yet, its antigen is unknown. Using immunoSEQ multiplex PCR, the repertoire was profiled, and TCRdb retains in-frame clones only, with some absent. The sample contains 350,000 to 500,000 clones, roughly 91% of which appear only once. V was pared by 4 bases and J by 2 bases, with 4 bases of the junction left unmatched. CDR3 length equals 17 residues. Looked up from germline, CDR1 is LGHNA and CDR2 is YNFKEQ. This entry is derived from a study of Ad26.COV2.S vaccination and SARS-CoV-2 variants. Looking at the study overall: This donor came from the COV1001 trial of Ad26.COV2.S.

General observations from the study: After vaccination, substantial breadth of spike-specific CD8+ and CD4+ responses was reported.

Noted treatment: 15 to 20 received Ad26.COV2.S at low or high dose, single or two shots; 5 received placebo; per-sample allocation not given. Specimens were obtained on day 63 following the first vaccine or placebo injection. The source of this sequence is a person aged 18-60 years who received the Ad26.COV2.S COVID-19 vaccine or a placebo. This specimen consisted of peripheral blood, obtained in a trial of Ad26.COV2.S vaccine versus placebo. This chain links TRBV4-2 with TRBJ2-1; 14 bases align to TRBD2. CDR3 sequence: CASSPGLAGDPYNEQFF. As DNA, the CDR3 is TGTGCCAGCAGCCCGGGACTAGCGGGAGACCCCTACAATGAGCAGTTCTTC.